The 6 T cell receptor beta chains listed next were all sequenced from one sample in a study of blood T cell repertoires in COVID-19. The data were produced by immunoSEQ multiplex PCR, yet TCRdb's version contains in-frame clones alone and is incomplete. Of some 350,000 clones in the sample, over 75% were seen once. Sequences were obtained from PBMCs or T cells enriched from blood (not recorded which). The receptor set was obtained from a woman aged 30 to 39 who had recovered from COVID-19.

J is TRBJ1-2 and V is TRBV6-2 or TRBV6-3, with unresolved D. V was shortened by 6 bases and J by 4 bases, with 15 bases between the two germline ends. The CDR3 is made up of 14 amino acids. In germline, CDR1 is MNHEY, CDR2 SVGEGT. Here the CDR3 reads CASSHIGEFYGYTF. For the CDR3, the DNA is TGTGCCAGCAGCCACATCGGGGAGTTCTATGGCTACACCTTC.

This clone was observed once. CDR3 loop: CASSLVLRGAEAFF. In DNA form, the CDR3 reads TGCGCCAGCAGCTTGGTTCTCAGGGGGGCTGAAGCTTTCTTT. The chain couples TRBV5-1 to TRBJ1-1, with 7 bases lining up with TRBD1. This CDR3 has 14 residues. CDR1 and CDR2 from the germline V gene are SGHRS and YFSETQ. Trimming cost V 0 bases and J 6 bases; bases outside gene matches: 5.

The chain carries TRBV19 and TRBJ2-7, with 8 positions matching TRBD1. This CDR3 is 15 amino acids long. Looked up from germline, CDR1 is LNHDA and CDR2 is SQIVND (reference sequence). J was trimmed by 0 bases and V by 4 bases; bases with no gene match: 5. In nucleotides, the CDR3 is TGTGCCAGTAGTAGCCAGGGGGCCCTCTCCTACGAGCAGTACTTC. Translated: CASSSQGALSYEQYF.

V usage is TRBV7-9 and J usage is TRBJ2-7, with 11 bases lining up with TRBD2. This CDR3 region has 15 residues. The J segment lost 4 bases and the V segment lost 2 bases, leaving 4 bases of the junction unmatched. Germline lookup yields CDR1 SEHNR and CDR2 FQNEAQ (reference sequence). The CDR3 here is CASSLYSGGAYEQYF. The CDR3, as DNA: TGTGCCAGCAGCTTATATAGCGGGGGGGCATACGAGCAGTACTTC.

The chain employs TRBV2 and TRBJ1-1; no reliable D call. Germline CDR1 is SNHLY and CDR2 is FYNNEI. Trimming cost V 6 bases and J 4 bases, with 15 bases left between them. This CDR3 spans 14 amino acids. The CDR3 DNA reads as TGTGCCAGCAGCCCTCATCGAGGTATCACTGAAGCTTTCTTT. It is translated as CASSPHRGITEAFF. Full variable domain (rest looked up from reference TRBV2 and TRBJ1-1): EPEVTQTPSHQVTQMGQEVILRCVPISNHLYFYWYRQILGQKVEFLVSFYNNEISEKSEIFDDQFSVERPDGSNFTLKIRSTKLEDSAMYFCASSPHRGITEAFFGQGTRLTVV.

This rearrangement joins TRBV19 to TRBJ2-7; 7 bases align to TRBD1. CDR1 is LNHDA, CDR2 SQIVND, per germline (reference sequence). The CDR3 spans 14 residues. V shed 8 bases and J 1 base; nucleotides not matched to a gene: 8. DNA for the CDR3: TGTGCCAGTGGCAACCTGGGACAGTCCTACGAGCAGTACTTC. Residues: CASGNLGQSYEQYF.